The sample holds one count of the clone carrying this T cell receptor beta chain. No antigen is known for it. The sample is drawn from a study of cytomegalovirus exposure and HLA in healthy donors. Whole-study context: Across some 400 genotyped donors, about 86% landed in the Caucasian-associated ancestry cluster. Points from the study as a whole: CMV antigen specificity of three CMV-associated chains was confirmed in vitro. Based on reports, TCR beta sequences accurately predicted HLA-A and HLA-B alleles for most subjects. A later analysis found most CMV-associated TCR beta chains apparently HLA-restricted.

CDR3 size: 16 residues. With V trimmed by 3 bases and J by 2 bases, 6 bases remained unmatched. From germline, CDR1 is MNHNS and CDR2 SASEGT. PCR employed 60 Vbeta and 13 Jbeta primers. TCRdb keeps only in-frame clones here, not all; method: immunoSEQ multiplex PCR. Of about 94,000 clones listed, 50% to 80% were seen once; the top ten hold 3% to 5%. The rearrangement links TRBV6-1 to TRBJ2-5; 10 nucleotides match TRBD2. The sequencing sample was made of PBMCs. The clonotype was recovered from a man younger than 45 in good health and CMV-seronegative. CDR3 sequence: CASSDPLAGLQETQYF. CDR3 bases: TGTGCCAGCAGTGACCCACTAGCGGGGCTTCAAGAGACCCAGTACTTC.